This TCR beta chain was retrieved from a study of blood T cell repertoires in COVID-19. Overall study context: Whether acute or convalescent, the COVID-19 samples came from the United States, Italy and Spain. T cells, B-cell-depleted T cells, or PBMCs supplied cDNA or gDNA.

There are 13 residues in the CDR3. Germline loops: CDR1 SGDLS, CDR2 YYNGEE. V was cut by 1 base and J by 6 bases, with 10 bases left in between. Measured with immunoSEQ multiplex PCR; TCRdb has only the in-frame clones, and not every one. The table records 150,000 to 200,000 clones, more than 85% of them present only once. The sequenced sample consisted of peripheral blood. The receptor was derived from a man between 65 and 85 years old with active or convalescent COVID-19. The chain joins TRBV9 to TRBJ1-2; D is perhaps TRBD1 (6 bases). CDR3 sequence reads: CASSVTGQNGYTF. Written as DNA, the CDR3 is TGTGCCAGCAGCGTAACGGGACAAAATGGCTACACCTTC.